This T cell receptor (beta chain) was documented in a study of response to subunit inactivated influenza vaccine. TCRdb re-analysed the RT-PCR reads in MiXCR, keeping a single row per CDR3 protein. The sample comprises around 600,000 distinct CDR3 sequences, 11% of which are singletons, and roughly 9.6% rests with the top ten. V gave up 3 bases and J gave up 7 bases; unmatched junction bases: 12. Germline V lookup: CDR1 SGHRS, CDR2 YFSETQ. The CDR3 is made up of 16 amino acids. The sample holds one count of this clonotype. Separately, the same data were catalogued under a study of T cells expressing NK-cell markers. In that study: With UMIs, 5'RACE template switching was used to make TCR beta cDNA.

Sample: PBMCs from blood, taken on the day of vaccination. This TCR was recovered from a man aged 50-60 years who received an inactivated influenza vaccine. This chain links TRBV5-1 with TRBJ2-1, with 8 bases identical to TRBD2. The CDR3 loop is CASSSSAGTRDNEQFF. CDR3 bases: TGCGCCAGCAGCTCCTCCGCCGGGACTAGGGATAATGAGCAGTTCTTC.